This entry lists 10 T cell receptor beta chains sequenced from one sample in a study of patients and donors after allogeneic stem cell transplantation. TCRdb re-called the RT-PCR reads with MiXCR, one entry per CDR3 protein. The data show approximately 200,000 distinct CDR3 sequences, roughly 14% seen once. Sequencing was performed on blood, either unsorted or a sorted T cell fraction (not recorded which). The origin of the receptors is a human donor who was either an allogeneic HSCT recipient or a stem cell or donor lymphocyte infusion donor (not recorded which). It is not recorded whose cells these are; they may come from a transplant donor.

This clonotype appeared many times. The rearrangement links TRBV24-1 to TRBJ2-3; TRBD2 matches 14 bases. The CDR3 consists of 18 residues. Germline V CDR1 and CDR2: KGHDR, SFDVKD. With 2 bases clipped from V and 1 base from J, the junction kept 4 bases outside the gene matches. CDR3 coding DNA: TGTGCCACCAGTGATTGGACTAGCGGGAGGATCCGCACAGATACGCAGTATTTT. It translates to CATSDWTSGRIRTDTQYF.

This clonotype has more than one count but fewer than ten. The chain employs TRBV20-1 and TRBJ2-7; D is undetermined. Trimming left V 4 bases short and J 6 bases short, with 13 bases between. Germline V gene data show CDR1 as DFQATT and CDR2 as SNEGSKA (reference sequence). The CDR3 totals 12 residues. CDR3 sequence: CSAKSSSSEQYF. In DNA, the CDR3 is TGCAGTGCTAAAAGCTCTTCTAGCGAGCAGTACTTC.

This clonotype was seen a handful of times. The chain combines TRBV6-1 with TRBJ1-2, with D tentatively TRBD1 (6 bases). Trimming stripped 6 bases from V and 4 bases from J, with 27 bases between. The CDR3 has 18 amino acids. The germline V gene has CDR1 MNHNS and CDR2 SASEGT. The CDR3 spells CASSDQVDRARGLYGYTF. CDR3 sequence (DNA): TGTGCCAGCAGCGACCAAGTGGATAGGGCCAGGGGCCTCTATGGCTACACCTTC.

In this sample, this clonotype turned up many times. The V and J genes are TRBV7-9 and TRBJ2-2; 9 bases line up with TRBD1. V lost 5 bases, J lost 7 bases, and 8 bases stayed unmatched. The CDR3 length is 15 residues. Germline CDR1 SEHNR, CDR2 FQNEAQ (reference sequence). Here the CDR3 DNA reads TGTGCCAGCAGCCGATGGACAGGGGTCAGCGGGGAGCTGTTTTTT. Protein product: CASSRWTGVSGELFF.

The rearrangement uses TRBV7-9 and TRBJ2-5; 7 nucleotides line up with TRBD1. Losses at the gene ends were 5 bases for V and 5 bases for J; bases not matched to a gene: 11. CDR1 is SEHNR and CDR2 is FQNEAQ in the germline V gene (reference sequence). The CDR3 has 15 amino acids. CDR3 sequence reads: CASSLTGATGETQYF. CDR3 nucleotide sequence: TGTGCCAGCAGCCTCACCGGAGCGACAGGGGAGACCCAGTACTTC. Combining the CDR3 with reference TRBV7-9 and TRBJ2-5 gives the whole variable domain DTGVSQNPRHKITKRGQNVTFRCDPISEHNRLYWYRQTLGQGPEFLTYFQNEAQLEKSRLLSDRFSAERPKGSFSTLEIQRTEQGDSAMYLCASSLTGATGETQYFGPGTRLLVL.

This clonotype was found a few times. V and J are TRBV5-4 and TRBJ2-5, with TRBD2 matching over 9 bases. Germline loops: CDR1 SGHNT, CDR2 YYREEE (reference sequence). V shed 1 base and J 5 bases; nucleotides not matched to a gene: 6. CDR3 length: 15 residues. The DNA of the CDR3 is TGTGCCAGCAGCTTGCTGGCGGGGGGGGTGGAGACCCAGTACTTC. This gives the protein CASSLLAGGVETQYF.

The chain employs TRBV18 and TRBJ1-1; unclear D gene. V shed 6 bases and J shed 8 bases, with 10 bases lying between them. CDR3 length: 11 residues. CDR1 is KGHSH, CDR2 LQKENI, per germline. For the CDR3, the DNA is TGTGCCAGCTCCCGGAGGGTCGAAGCTTTCTTT. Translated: CASSRRVEAFF.

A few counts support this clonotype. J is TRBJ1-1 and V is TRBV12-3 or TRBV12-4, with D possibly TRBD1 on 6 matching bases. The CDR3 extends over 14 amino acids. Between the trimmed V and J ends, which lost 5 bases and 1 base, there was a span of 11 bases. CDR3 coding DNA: TGTGCCAGCAGTCGTGGACAGTCGAACACTGAAGCTTTCTTT. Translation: CASSRGQSNTEAFF.

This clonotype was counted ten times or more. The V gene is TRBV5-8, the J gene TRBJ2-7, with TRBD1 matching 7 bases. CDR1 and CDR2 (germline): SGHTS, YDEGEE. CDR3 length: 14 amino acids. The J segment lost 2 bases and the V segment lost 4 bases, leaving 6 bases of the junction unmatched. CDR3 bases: TGTGCCAGCAGCCGTCACGGACAGGCCTACGAGCAGTACTTC. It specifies CASSRHGQAYEQYF.

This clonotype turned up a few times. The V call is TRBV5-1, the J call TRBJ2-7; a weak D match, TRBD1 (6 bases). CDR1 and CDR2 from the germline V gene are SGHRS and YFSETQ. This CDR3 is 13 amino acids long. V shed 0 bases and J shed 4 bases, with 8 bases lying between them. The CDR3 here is CASSLEGVYEQYF. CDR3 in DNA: TGCGCCAGCAGCTTGGAGGGGGTTTACGAGCAGTACTTC. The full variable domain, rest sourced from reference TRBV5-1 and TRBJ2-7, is KAGVTQTPRYLIKTRGQQVTLSCSPISGHRSVSWYQQTPGQGLQFLFEYFSETQRNKGNFPGRFSGRQFSNSRSEMNVSTLELGDSALYLCASSLEGVYEQYFGPGTRLTVT.